The TCR beta chain described here comes from a study of cytotoxic CD8 clonotypes in ibrutinib-treated CLL. Regarding the study as a whole: Before falling back toward baseline at progression, clonality had risen at the time of ibrutinib response.

Remarks on this clone: Its specificity is unknown.

Some clones are missing from TCRdb's copy, which holds only in-frame ones; the method was immunoSEQ multiplex PCR. The data contain roughly 100,000 clones, 70% to 85% of them singletons. Material: PBMCs, obtained after 12 months of ibrutinib treatment. The receptor was derived from a human donor with chronic lymphocytic leukemia.

The CDR3 DNA is TGTGCCAGCAGTGAACAACTAGCGGGGGCCTACAATGAGCAGTTCTTC. Translation: CASSEQLAGAYNEQFF. The gene calls are TRBV6-1 and TRBJ2-1; 11 nucleotides match TRBD2. The CDR3 is made up of 16 amino acids. Trimming cost V 2 bases and J 2 bases; bases outside gene matches: 2. Per germline, CDR1 MNHNS and CDR2 SASEGT.